This TCR beta chain was sequenced in a study of shared clonotypes between healthy human individuals. Whole-study results and caveats: Read depth was anticipated to influence clonotype sharing among donors.

Every immunoSEQ plate was one replicate of a subset's evenly spread DNA. Clones were read by immunoSEQ multiplex PCR, and TCRdb kept only the in-frame ones, dropping some. The table has 400,000 to 500,000 clones, approximately 80% seen once. V gave up 4 bases and J gave up 7 bases; unmatched junction bases: 2. Germline V CDR1 and CDR2: MGHRA, YSYEKL. The CDR3 consists of 14 residues. About this clone: Its antigen is undetermined. A read error may be the cause here, since a much bigger clone is one base away.

Caucasian adults residing in Nashville, Tennessee made up all the donors. The chain is built from TRBV4-1 and TRBJ1-6, with 9 bases that match TRBD1. The sequence was collected from a woman between 35 and 50 years old in good health. Some clones in this sample may be carry-over from other donors' samples. Sequenced material: PBMCs. CDR3 residues: CASSPGTGNSPLHF. DNA of the CDR3: TGCGCCAGCAGCCCCGGGACAGGGAATTCACCCCTCCACTTT.